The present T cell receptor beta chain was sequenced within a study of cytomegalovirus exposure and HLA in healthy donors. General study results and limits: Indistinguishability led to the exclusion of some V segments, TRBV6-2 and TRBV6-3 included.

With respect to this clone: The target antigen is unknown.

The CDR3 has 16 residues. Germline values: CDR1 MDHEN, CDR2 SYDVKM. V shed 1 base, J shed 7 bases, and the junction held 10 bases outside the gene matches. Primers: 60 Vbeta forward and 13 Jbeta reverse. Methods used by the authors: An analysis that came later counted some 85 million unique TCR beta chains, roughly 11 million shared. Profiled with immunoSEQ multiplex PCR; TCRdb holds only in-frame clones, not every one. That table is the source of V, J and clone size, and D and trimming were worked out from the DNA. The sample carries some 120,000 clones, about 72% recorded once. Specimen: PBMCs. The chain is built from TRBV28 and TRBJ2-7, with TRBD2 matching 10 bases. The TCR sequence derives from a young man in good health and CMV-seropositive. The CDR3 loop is CASSLFLLAGDLEQYF. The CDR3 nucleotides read TGTGCCAGCAGTTTATTTCTCCTAGCGGGGGATTTAGAGCAGTACTTC.